This TCR beta chain was captured by sequencing in a study of blood T cell repertoires in COVID-19. Sequencing used immunoSEQ multiplex PCR; TCRdb keeps in-frame clones, though not all of them. The top ten clones hold 14% to 15% of a sample with approximately 100,000 clones, under 90% of them seen once. V dropped 0 bases and J dropped 3 bases, with 9 bases sitting between them. Looked up from germline, CDR1 is SGDLS and CDR2 is YYNGEE. There are 14 residues in the CDR3. This rearrangement joins TRBV9 to TRBJ2-5, with D possibly TRBD2 on 6 matching bases. This TCR came from a woman aged 55-70 years with acute or convalescent COVID-19. Sequenced: peripheral blood. CDR3 protein: CASSVDSGEETQYF. CDR3 nucleotide sequence: TGTGCCAGCAGCGTAGATTCGGGAGAAGAGACCCAGTACTTC.